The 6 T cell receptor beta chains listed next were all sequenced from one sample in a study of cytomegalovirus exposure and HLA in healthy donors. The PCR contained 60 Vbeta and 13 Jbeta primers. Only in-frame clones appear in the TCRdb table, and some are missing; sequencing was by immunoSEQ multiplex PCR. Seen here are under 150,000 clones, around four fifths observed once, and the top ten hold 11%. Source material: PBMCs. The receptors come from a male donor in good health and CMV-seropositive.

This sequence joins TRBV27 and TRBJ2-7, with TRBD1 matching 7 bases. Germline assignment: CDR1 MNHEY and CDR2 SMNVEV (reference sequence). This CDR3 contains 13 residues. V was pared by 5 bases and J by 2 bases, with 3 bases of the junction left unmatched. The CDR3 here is CASSHRGAYEQYF. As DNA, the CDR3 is TGTGCCAGCAGTCACAGGGGTGCCTACGAGCAGTACTTC.

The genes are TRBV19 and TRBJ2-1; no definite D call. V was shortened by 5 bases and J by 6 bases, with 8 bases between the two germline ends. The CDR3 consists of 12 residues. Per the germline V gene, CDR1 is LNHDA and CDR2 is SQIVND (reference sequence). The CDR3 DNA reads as TGTGCCAGTAGTCCCTACTTCAATGAGCAGTTCTTC. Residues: CASSPYFNEQFF. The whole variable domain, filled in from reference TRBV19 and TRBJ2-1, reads DGGITQSPKYLFRKEGQNVTLSCEQNLNHDAMYWYRQDPGQGLRLIYYSQIVNDFQKGDIAEGYSVSREKKESFPLTVTSAQKNPTAFYLCASSPYFNEQFFGPGTRLTVL.

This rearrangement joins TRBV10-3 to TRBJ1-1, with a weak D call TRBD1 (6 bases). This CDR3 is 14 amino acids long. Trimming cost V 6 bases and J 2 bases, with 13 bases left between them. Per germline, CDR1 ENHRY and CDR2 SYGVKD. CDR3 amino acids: CAIRDSTGNTEAFF. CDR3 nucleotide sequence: TGTGCCATCAGGGACTCGACAGGTAACACTGAAGCTTTCTTT.

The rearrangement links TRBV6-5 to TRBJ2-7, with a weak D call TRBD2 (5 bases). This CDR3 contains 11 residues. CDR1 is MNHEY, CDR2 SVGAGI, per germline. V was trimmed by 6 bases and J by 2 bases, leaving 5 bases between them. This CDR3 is CASRRAYEQYF. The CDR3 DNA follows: TGTGCCAGCAGGCGGGCCTACGAGCAGTACTTC.

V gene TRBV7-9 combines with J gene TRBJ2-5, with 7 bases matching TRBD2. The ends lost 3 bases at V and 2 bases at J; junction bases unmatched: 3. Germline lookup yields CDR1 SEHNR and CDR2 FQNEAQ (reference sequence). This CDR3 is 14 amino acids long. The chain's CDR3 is CASSFGSGQETQYF. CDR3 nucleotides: TGTGCCAGCAGCTTTGGTAGCGGGCAAGAGACCCAGTACTTC.

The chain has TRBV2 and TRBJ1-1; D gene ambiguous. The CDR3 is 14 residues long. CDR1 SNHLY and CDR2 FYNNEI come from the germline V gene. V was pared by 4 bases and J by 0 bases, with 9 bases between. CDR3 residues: CASSAPGLNTEAFF. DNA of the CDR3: TGTGCCAGCAGTGCCCCCGGTTTGAACACTGAAGCTTTCTTT.